What follows are 17 T cell receptor beta chains derived from one specimen sequenced in a study of tumor-infiltrating lymphocytes in localized non-small cell lung cancer. This table comes from immunoSEQ multiplex PCR, and its TCRdb copy is limited to in-frame clones, with some not included. The table records roughly 15,000 clones, less than 75% of them present only once. Sequencing input: uninvolved lung tissue not adjacent to the tumor. These receptors all come from a human donor with non-small cell lung cancer.

This sequence joins TRBV5-8 and TRBJ1-5; 7 nucleotides agree with TRBD1. The CDR3 is made up of 15 amino acids. CDR1 and CDR2 (germline): SGHTS, YDEGEE. V dropped 4 bases and J dropped 4; count of bases not matched to a gene: 8. The CDR3 loop reads CASSGRQGRNQPQHF. CDR3 coding DNA: TGTGCCAGCAGCGGGCGACAGGGAAGGAATCAGCCCCAGCATTTT. The full variable domain, rest sourced from reference TRBV5-8 and TRBJ1-5, is EAGVTQSPTHLIKTRGQQATLRCSPISGHTSVYWYQQALGLGLQFLLWYDEGEERNRGNFPPRFSGRQFPNYSSELNVNALELEDSALYLCASSGRQGRNQPQHFGDGTRLSIL.

A word on this clone: The germline gene is not matched at one end of the junction; a read error may be the cause. The V gene is TRBV7-7, the J gene TRBJ2-2; D ambiguous. The CDR3 runs 16 residues. The germline V gene encodes CDR1 SSHAT and CDR2 FNYEAQ (reference sequence). CDR3 protein: CASSPRVGSSTGELFF. For the CDR3, the DNA is TGTGCTAGCAGTCCCCGGGTGGGCAGTTCCACCGGGGAGCTGTTTTTT. Full variable domain (remainder filled in from reference TRBV7-7 and TRBJ2-2): GAGVSQSPRYKVTKRGQDVTLRCDPISSHATLYWYQQALGQGPEFLTYFNYEAQPDKSGLPSDRFSAERPEGSISTLTIQRTEQRDSAMYRCASSPRVGSSTGELFFGEGSRLTVL.

V and J are TRBV29-1 and TRBJ2-7; possibly TRBD1 for D (5 bases). Germline V gene sequence: CDR1 SQVTM, CDR2 ANQGSEA. The CDR3 covers 12 residues. V was cut by 4 bases and J by 4 bases, with 11 bases left in between. Here the CDR3 DNA reads TGCAGCGTTGCCCCAGGGCCATACGAGCAGTACTTC. Protein sequence: CSVAPGPYEQYF.

The chain carries TRBV7-8 and TRBJ2-2; tentative D call: TRBD1 (5 bases). CDR3 length: 17 amino acids. The germline gives CDR1 SGHVS, CDR2 FQNEAQ. V lost 4 bases, J lost 1 base, and 16 bases lay in between. The CDR3 sequence is CASSSQRQTLNTGELFF. In DNA form, the CDR3 reads TGTGCCAGCAGCTCGCAGAGACAGACTCTGAACACCGGGGAGCTGTTTTTT.

The V call is TRBV29-1, the J call TRBJ2-5; D gene unclear. The ends were cut back, 8 bases at V and 4 bases at J, with 20 bases in the middle. Germline loops: CDR1 SQVTM, CDR2 ANQGSEA. There are 14 residues in the CDR3. CDR3 residues: CSWAPSGFIETQYF. The CDR3 region has the DNA TGCAGCTGGGCTCCCTCCGGGTTTATAGAGACCCAGTACTTC.

This clone occurred a few times. The chain recombines TRBV10-3 with TRBJ1-1; weak D call: TRBD1 (5 bases). The CDR3 contains 16 residues. Trimming took off 2 bases at V and 1 base at J, with 14 bases between the two ends. CDR1 is ENHRY and CDR2 is SYGVKD in the germline V gene. In DNA form, the CDR3 reads TGTGCCATCAGTGAGACAGAAACAGGCAGGAACACTGAAGCTTTCTTT. Protein sequence: CAISETETGRNTEAFF.

In its sample, this clone was seen once. The CDR3: CASSSWTSGSYEQYF. The CDR3 DNA reads TGTGCCAGCAGTTCTTGGACTAGCGGGAGCTACGAGCAGTACTTC. The chain is built from TRBV28 and TRBJ2-7, with 13 bases fitting TRBD2. This CDR3 has 15 residues. CDR1 MDHEN and CDR2 SYDVKM come from the germline V gene. Trimming took 4 bases from V and 3 from J; bases not matched to a gene: 3.

As to this clone: This sample includes further DNA sequences coding for the same CDR3. V gene TRBV4-2 combines with J gene TRBJ2-7; 8 bases agree with TRBD1. The V gene's germline CDR1 is LGHNA and CDR2 YNFKEQ. V shed 0 bases and J 3 bases; nucleotides not matched to a gene: 4. The CDR3 is 15 amino acids. CDR3 bases: TGTGCCAGCAGCCAAGACCGACAGGGGCGCTACGAGCAGTACTTC. Translated: CASSQDRQGRYEQYF.

This chain links TRBV10-2 with TRBJ2-7, with 9 bases fitting TRBD2. J was trimmed by 4 bases and V by 7 bases; bases with no gene match: 14. Germline CDR1 reads WSHSY; CDR2 reads SAAADI. The CDR3 sequence is 16 residues long. The CDR3 sequence is CASTETPGSGGYEQYF. The CDR3 DNA is TGCGCCAGCACCGAAACCCCGGGTAGCGGGGGTTACGAGCAGTACTTC.

The V and J genes are TRBV15 and TRBJ1-1; TRBD1 matches 8 bases. V trimming: 4 bases; J trimming: 5 bases; junction bases outside the gene matches: 9. Germline assignment: CDR1 LNHNV and CDR2 YYDKDF (reference sequence). This CDR3 comprises 15 residues. The CDR3 region has the DNA TGTGCCACCAGCATAGACAGGGGTAGAGGAACTGAAGCTTTCTTT. This sequence encodes CATSIDRGRGTEAFF.

V usage is TRBV10-2 and J usage is TRBJ1-1; D is unclear. Trimming left V 0 bases short and J 5 bases short, with 4 bases between. Per the germline V gene, CDR1 is WSHSY and CDR2 is SAAADI. This CDR3 contains 12 residues. CDR3 in amino acids: CASSESWTEAFF. The CDR3 coding sequence is TGCGCCAGCAGTGAGTCGTGGACTGAAGCTTTCTTT.

This chain connects TRBV30 to TRBJ2-5; D is unclear. V lost 0 bases to trimming and J lost 2 bases, with 10 bases between them. The CDR3 extends over 14 amino acids. The germline V gene encodes CDR1 GTSNPN and CDR2 SVGIG (reference sequence). DNA of the CDR3: TGTGCCTGGAGTGTATCGTACATACAAGAGACCCAGTACTTC. This codes for CAWSVSYIQETQYF.

As regards this clone: The junction departs from the called germline gene at one end, perhaps through a read error. V usage is TRBV7-2 and J usage is TRBJ2-7; 10 bases line up with TRBD2. Looked up from germline, CDR1 is SGHTA and CDR2 is FQGNSA. The CDR3 is 16 amino acids. The chain's CDR3 is CASSLVGLARSSEQYF. Here the CDR3 DNA reads TGTGCCAGCAGCTTAGTGGGACTAGCGAGGTCCTCCGAGCAGTACTTC.

The chain links TRBV28 to TRBJ2-4, with D tentatively TRBD2 (6 bases). Trimming took 8 bases from V and 0 from J, leaving 17 bases between them. Germline V gene data show CDR1 as MDHEN and CDR2 as SYDVKM. The CDR3 extends over 16 amino acids. CDR3 nucleotides: TGTGCCAGCTCAGGGACTTTTGGGGTAGCCAAAAACATTCAGTACTTC. Its protein product is CASSGTFGVAKNIQYF.

This clone was recorded only once. CDR3 sequence reads: CASSQGSNQPQHF. CDR3 nucleotide sequence: TGCGCCAGCAGCCAAGGGTCGAATCAGCCCCAGCATTTT. The chain uses TRBV4-1 and TRBJ1-5; D remains unclear. V gave up 1 base and J gave up 4 bases, with 5 bases separating them. This CDR3 has 13 amino acids. The V gene's germline CDR1 is MGHRA and CDR2 YSYEKL.

The chain uses TRBV4-1 and TRBJ2-5; D possibly corresponds to TRBD1 (6 bases). The V gene's germline CDR1 is MGHRA and CDR2 YSYEKL. The V gene lost 0 bases and the J gene lost 5 bases, with 16 bases spanning the gap. This CDR3 region has 16 residues. CDR3 in DNA: TGCGCCAGCAGCCAAGAAGGGCAGGGGTTTAGGGAGACCCAGTACTTC. The encoded protein is CASSQEGQGFRETQYF.

Here the CDR3 reads CASSQGIQTVRDGYTF. For the CDR3, the DNA is TGCGCCAGCAGCCAAGGAATTCAGACAGTAAGGGATGGCTACACCTTC. This chain connects TRBV4-1 to TRBJ1-2; maybe TRBD1 (5 bases). The CDR3 loop spans 16 amino acids. Germline values: CDR1 MGHRA, CDR2 YSYEKL. V was pared by 1 base and J by 6 bases, with 18 bases between.